This T cell receptor beta chain appears in the sequencing data of a study of blood T cell repertoires in COVID-19. Followed over time, Seattle patients had been enrolled while infection was active. The CDR3 loop spans 14 amino acids. The V and J ends lost 8 bases and 7 bases respectively, with 18 bases between them. Looked up from germline, CDR1 is SGHTA and CDR2 is FQGNSA. The repertoire was sequenced with immunoSEQ multiplex PCR; TCRdb's copy has only in-frame clones and lacks some. This table holds hundreds of thousands of clones, 85% to 90% found once. This chain joins TRBV7-2 and TRBJ1-5, with D maybe TRBD1 (6 bases). Sequenced material: peripheral blood. The receptor comes from a woman in her fifties or sixties with COVID-19, enrolled during active disease. DNA of the CDR3: TGTGCCAGCCGAGAAGTAATCACAGGGCAGCCCCAGCATTTT. Encoded protein: CASREVITGQPQHF.